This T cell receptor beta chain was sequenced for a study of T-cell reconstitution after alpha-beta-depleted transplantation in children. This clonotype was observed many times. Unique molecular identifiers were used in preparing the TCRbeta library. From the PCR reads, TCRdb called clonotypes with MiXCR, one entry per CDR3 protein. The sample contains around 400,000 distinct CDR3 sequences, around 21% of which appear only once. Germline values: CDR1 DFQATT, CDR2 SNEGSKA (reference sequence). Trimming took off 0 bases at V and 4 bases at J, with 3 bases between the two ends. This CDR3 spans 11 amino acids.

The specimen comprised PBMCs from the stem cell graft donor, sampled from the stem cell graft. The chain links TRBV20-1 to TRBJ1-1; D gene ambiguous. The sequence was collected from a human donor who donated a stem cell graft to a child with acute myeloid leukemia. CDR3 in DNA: TGCAGTGCTAGAGACCCCACTGAAGCTTTCTTT. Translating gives CSARDPTEAFF.